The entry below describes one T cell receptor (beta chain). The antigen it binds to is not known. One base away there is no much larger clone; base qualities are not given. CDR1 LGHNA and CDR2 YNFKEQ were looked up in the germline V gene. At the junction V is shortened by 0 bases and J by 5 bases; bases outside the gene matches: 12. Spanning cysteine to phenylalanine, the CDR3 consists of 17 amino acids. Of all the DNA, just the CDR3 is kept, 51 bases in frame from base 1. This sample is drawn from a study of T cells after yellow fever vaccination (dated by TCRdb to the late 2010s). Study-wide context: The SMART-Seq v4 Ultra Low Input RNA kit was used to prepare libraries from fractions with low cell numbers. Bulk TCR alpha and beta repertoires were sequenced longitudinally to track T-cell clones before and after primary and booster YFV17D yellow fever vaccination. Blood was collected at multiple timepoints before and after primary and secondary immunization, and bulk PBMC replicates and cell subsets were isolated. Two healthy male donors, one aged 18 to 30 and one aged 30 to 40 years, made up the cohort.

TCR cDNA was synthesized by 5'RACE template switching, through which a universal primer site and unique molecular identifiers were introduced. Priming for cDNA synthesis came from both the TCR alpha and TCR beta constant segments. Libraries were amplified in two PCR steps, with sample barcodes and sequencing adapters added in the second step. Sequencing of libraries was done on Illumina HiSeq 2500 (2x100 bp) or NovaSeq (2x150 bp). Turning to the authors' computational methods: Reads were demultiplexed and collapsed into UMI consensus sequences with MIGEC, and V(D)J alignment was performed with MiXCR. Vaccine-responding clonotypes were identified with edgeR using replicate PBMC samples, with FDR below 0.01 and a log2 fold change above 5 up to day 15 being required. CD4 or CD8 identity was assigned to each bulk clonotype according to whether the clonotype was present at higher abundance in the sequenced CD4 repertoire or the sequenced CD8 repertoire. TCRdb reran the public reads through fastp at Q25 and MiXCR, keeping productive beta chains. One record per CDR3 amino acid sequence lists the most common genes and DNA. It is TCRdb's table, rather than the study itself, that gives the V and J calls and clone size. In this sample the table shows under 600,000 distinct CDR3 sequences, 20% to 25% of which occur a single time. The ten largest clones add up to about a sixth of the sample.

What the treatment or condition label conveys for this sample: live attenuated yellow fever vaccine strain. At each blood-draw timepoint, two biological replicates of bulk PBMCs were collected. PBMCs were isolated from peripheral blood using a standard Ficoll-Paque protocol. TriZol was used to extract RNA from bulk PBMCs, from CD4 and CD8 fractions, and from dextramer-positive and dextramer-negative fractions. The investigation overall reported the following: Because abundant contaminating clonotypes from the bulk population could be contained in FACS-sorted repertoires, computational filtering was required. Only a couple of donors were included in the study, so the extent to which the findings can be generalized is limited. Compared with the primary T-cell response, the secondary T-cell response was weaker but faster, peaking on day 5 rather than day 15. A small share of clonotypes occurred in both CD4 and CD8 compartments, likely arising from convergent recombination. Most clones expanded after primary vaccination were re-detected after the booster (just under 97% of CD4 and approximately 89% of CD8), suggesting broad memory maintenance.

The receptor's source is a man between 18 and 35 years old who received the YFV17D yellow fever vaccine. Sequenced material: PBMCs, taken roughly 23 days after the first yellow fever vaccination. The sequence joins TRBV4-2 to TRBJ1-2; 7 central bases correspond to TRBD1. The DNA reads TGTGCCAGCAGCCAAGAAGGGGGCCGGGCCCAAGGGTATGGCTACACCTTC. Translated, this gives CASSQEGGRAQGYGYTF.